Detailed here is one T cell receptor (beta chain). The data originate from a study of blood T cell repertoires in COVID-19. Study-wide context: The study drew acute and convalescent COVID-19 samples from the United States, Italy and Spain. T cells, B-cell-depleted T cells, or PBMCs provided the cDNA or gDNA that served as material.

The repertoire was sequenced with immunoSEQ multiplex PCR; TCRdb's copy has only in-frame clones and lacks some. The sample consists of 300,000 to 400,000 clones, approximately 90% of them appearing once. This CDR3 region has 16 residues. CDR1 and CDR2 (germline): SGHVS, FNYEAQ. The trim removed 4 bases at V and 5 bases at J, leaving 5 bases unmatched. Which cohort a participant joined came from the clinical history participants gave. The chain couples TRBV7-6 to TRBJ2-2, with 12 bases lining up with TRBD2. This sequence was found in a woman between 25 and 40 years old with acute COVID-19. The material sequenced was PBMCs or T cells enriched from blood (not recorded which). Here the CDR3 reads CASSSSGGAETGELFF. The CDR3 DNA is TGTGCCAGCAGCTCTAGCGGGGGGGCGGAAACCGGGGAGCTGTTTTTT.